This T cell receptor beta chain comes out of a study of response to subunit inactivated influenza vaccine. The CDR3 length is 16 residues. Per the germline V gene, CDR1 is MDHEN and CDR2 is SYDVKM. The trim removed 2 bases at V and 6 bases at J, leaving 11 bases unmatched. This clonotype was seen a few times. Each CDR3 protein gets one entry after TCRdb re-called the RT-PCR reads with MiXCR. Of about 170,000 distinct CDR3 sequences in the sample, about 12% are singletons; the top ten hold around 32%. Another study also made use of these data, one on T cells expressing NK-cell markers. Per that study: UMI-tagged 5'RACE template switching yielded the TCR beta cDNA.

The source is a man aged 45-60 years who received an inactivated influenza vaccine. The V gene is TRBV28, the J gene TRBJ2-7; 9 nucleotides match TRBD1. The input for sequencing was CD8+ T cells sorted from PBMCs, taken 11 to 12 days after vaccination. The CDR3 is CASSLPYGQGFVEQYF. CDR3 DNA sequence: TGTGCCAGCAGTTTACCATACGGACAGGGGTTCGTCGAGCAGTACTTC.